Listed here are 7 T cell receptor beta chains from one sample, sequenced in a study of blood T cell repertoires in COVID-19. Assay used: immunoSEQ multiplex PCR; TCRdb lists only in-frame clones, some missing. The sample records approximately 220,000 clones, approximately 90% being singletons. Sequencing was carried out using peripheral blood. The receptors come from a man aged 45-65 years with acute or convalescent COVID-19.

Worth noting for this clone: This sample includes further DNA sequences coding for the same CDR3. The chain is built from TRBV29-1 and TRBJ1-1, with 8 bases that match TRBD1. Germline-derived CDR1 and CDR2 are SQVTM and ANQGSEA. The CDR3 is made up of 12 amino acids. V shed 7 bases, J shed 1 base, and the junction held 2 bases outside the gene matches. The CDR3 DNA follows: TGCAGCGCTGGGACAGGGAACACTGAAGCTTTCTTT. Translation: CSAGTGNTEAFF.

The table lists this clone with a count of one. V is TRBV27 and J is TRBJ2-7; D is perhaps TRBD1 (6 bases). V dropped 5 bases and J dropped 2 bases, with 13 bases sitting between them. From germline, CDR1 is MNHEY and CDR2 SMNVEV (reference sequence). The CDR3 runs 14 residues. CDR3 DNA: TGTGCCAGCAGTAGTACGCGACAGGCCTACGAGCAGTACTTC. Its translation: CASSSTRQAYEQYF.

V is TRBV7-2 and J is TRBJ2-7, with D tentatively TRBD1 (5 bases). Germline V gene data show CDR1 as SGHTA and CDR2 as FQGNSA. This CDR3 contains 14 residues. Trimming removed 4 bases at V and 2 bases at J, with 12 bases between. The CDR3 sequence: CASSSSRTPYEQYF. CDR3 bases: TGTGCCAGCAGCTCATCCCGGACACCCTACGAGCAGTACTTC.

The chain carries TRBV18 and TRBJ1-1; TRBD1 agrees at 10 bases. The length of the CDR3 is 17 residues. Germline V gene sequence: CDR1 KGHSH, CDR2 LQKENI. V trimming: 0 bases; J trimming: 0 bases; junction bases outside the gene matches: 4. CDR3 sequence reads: CASSPPGDRGVNTEAFF. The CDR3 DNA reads TGTGCCAGCTCACCACCGGGGGACAGGGGAGTGAACACTGAAGCTTTCTTT.

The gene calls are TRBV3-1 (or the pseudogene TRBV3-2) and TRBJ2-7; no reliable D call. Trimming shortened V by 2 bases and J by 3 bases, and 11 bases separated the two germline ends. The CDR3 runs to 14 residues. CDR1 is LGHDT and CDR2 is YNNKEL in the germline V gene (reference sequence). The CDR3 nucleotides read TGTGCCAGCAGCCAAATGGGCCCCGGCTACGAGCAGTACTTC. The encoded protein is CASSQMGPGYEQYF.

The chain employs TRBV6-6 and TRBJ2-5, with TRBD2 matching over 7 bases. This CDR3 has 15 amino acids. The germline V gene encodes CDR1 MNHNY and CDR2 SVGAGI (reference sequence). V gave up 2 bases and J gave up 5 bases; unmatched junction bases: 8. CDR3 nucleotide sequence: TGTGCCAGCAGTTACACTAGCGCTGATGGGGAGACCCAGTACTTC. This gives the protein CASSYTSADGETQYF.

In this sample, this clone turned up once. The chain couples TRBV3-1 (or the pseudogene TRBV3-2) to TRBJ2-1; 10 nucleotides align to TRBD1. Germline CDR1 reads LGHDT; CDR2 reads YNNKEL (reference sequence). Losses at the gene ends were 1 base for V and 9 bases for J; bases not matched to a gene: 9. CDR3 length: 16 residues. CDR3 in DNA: TGTGCCAGCAGCCAAGGGTCGGGGACAGGGGTCCGTGAGCAGTTCTTC. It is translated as CASSQGSGTGVREQFF.